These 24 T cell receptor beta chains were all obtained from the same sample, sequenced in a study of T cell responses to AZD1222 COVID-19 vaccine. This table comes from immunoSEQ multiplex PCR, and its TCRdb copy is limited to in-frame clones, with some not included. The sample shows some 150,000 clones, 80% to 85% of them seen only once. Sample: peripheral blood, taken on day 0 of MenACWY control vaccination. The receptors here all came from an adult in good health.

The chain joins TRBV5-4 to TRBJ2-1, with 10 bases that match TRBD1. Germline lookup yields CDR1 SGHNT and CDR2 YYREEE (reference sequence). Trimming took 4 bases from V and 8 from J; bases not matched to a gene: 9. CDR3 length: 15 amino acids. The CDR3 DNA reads TGTGCCAGCAGCCCTGGGACAGGGGCGGGGGATGAGCAGTTCTTC. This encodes CASSPGTGAGDEQFF.

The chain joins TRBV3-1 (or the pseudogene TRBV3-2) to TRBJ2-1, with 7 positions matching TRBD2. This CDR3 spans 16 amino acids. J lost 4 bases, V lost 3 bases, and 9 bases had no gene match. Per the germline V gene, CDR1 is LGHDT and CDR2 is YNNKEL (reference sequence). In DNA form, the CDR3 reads TGTGCCAGCAGCCACCATTCGGGACTACAATACAATGAGCAGTTCTTC. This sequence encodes CASSHHSGLQYNEQFF.

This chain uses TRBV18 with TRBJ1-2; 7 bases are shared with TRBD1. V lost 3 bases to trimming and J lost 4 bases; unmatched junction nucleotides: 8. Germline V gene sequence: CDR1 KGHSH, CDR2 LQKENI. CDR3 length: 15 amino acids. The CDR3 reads CASSPLDREGYGYTF. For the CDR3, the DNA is TGTGCCAGCTCACCTCTAGACAGGGAAGGCTATGGCTACACCTTC.

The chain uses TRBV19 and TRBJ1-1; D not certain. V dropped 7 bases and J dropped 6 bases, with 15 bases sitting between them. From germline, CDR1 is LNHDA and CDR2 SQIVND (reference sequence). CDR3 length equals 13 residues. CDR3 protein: CASTVRAGAEAFF. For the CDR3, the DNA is TGTGCCAGTACCGTGCGGGCGGGCGCTGAAGCTTTCTTT.

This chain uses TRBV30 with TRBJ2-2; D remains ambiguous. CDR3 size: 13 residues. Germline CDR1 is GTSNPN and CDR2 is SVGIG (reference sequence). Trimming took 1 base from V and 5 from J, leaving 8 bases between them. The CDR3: CAWSAVGTGELFF. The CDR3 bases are TGTGCCTGGAGTGCAGTAGGAACCGGGGAGCTGTTTTTT.

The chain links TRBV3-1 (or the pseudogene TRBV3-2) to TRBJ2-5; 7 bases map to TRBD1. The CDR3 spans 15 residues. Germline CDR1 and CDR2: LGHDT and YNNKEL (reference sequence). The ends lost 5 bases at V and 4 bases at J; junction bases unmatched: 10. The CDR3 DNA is TGTGCCAGCAGCTCTCGGACTGGGACAGCAGAGACCCAGTACTTC. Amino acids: CASSSRTGTAETQYF.

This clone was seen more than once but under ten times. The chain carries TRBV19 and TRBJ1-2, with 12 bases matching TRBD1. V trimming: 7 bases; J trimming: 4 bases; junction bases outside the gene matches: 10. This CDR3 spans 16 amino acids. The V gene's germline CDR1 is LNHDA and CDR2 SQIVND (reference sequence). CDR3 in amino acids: CASIEVGTGGSYGYTF. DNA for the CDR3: TGTGCCAGTATCGAGGTGGGGACAGGGGGCAGCTATGGCTACACCTTC.

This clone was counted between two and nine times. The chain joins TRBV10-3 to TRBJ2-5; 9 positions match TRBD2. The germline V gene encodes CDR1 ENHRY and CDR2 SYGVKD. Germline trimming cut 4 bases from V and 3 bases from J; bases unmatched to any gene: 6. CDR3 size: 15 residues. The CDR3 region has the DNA TGTGCCATCAGTGTAGGGCGGGGGGGCGAAGAGACCCAGTACTTC. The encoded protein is CAISVGRGGEETQYF.

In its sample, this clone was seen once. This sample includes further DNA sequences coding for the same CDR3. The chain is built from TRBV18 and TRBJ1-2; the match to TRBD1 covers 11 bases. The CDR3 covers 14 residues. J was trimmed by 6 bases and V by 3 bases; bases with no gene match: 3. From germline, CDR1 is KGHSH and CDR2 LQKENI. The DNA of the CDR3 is TGTGCCAGCTCACCGCGGACAGGGGGCGATGGCTACACCTTC. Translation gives CASSPRTGGDGYTF. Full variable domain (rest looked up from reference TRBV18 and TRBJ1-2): NAGVMQNPRHLVRRRGQEARLRCSPMKGHSHVYWYRQLPEEGLKFMVYLQKENIIDESGMPKERFSAEFPKEGPSILRIQQVVRGDSAAYFCASSPRTGGDGYTFGSGTRLTVV.

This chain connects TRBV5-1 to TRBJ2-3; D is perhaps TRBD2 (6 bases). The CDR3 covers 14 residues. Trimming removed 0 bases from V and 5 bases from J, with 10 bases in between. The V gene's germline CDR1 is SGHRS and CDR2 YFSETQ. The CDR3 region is CASSLEGTQDTQYF. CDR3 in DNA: TGCGCCAGCAGCTTGGAAGGGACTCAAGATACGCAGTATTTT.

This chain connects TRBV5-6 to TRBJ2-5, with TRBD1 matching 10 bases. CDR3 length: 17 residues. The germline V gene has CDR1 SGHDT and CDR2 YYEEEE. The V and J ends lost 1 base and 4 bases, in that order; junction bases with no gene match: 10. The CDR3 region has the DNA TGTGCCAGCAGCTTGTCCCACGCCGGGACAGGGGCAGAGACCCAGTACTTC. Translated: CASSLSHAGTGAETQYF.

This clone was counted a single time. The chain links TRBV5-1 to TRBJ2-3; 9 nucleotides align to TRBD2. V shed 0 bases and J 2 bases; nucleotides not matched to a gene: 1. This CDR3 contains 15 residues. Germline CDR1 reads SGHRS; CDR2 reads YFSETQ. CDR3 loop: CASSLERGATDTQYF. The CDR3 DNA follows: TGCGCCAGCAGCTTGGAGCGGGGGGCCACAGATACGCAGTATTTT.

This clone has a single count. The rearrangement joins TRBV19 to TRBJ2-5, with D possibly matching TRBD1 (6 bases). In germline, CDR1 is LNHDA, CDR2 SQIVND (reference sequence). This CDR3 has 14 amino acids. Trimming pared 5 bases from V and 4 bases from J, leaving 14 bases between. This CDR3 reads CASSSWGLGETQYF. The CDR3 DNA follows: TGTGCCAGTAGTTCGTGGGGGCTTGGAGAGACCCAGTACTTC.

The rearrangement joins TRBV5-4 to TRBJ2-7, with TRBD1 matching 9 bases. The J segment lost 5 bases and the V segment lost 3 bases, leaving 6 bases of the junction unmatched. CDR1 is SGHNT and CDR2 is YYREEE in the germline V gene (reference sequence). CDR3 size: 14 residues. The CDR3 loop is CASSYGQGLNEQYF. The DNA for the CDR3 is TGTGCCAGCAGCTATGGACAGGGGTTGAACGAGCAGTACTTC.

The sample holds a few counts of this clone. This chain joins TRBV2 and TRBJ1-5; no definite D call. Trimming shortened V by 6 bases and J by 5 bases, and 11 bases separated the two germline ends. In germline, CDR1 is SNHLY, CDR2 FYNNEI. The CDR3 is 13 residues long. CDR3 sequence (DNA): TGTGCCAGCAGCTCAAAGAGAGATCAGCCCCAGCATTTT. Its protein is CASSSKRDQPQHF.

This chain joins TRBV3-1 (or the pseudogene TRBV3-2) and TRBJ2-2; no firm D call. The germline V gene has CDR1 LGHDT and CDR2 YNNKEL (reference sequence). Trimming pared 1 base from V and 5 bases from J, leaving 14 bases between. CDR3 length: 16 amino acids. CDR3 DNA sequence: TGTGCCAGCAGCCAAGGGCCCGCCTTGCAGACCGGGGAGCTGTTTTTT. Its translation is CASSQGPALQTGELFF.

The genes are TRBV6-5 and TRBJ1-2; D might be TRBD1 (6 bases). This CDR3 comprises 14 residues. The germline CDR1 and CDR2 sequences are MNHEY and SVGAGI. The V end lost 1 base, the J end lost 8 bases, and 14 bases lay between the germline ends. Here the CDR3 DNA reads TGTGCCAGCAGTTACTACCCCGAGGGGGAAGGCTACACCTTC. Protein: CASSYYPEGEGYTF.

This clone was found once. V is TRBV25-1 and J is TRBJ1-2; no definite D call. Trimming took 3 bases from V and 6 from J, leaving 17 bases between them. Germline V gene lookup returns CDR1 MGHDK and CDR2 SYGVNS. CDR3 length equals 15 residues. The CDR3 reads CASSDYSSKINGYTF. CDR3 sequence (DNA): TGTGCCAGCAGTGATTATAGCAGCAAAATAAATGGCTACACCTTC.

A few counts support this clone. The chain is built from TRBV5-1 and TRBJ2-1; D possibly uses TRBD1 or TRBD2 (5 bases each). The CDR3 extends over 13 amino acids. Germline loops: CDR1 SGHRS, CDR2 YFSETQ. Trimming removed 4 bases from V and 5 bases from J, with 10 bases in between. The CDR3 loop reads CASSGDGNNEQFF. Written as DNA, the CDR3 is TGCGCCAGCAGCGGGGACGGAAACAATGAGCAGTTCTTC.

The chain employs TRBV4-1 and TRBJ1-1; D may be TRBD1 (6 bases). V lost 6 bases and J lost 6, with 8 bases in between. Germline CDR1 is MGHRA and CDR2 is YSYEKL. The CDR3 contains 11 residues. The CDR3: CASREGAEAFF. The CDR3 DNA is TGCGCCAGCAGGGAGGGGGCTGAAGCTTTCTTT.

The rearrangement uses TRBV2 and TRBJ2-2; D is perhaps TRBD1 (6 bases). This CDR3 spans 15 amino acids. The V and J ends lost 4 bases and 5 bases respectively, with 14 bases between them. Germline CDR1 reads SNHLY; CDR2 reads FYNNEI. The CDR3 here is CASSVKGVATGELFF. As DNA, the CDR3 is TGTGCCAGCAGTGTAAAGGGGGTAGCGACCGGGGAGCTGTTTTTT.

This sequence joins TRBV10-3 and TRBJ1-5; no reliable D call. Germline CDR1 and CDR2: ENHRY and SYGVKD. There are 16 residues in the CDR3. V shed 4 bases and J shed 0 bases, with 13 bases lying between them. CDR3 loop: CAISGGMGNSNQPQHF. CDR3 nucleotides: TGTGCCATCAGTGGAGGGATGGGTAATAGCAATCAGCCCCAGCATTTT.

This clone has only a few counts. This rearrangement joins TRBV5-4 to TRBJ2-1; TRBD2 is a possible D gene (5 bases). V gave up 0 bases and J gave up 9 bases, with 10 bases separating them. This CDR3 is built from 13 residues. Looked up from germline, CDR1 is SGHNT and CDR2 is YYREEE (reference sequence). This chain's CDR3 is CASSLAARGEQFF. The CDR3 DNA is TGTGCCAGCAGCTTGGCGGCTCGGGGTGAGCAGTTCTTC.

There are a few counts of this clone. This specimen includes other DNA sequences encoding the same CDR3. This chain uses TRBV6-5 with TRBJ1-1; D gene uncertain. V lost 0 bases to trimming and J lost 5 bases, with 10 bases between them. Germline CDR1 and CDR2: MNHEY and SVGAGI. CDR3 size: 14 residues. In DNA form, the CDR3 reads TGTGCCAGCAGTTACTCGGCAGGAGGGACTGAAGCTTTCTTT. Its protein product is CASSYSAGGTEAFF.